A selection of T cell receptor beta chains follows, all from one sample in a study of OX40 agonist ivuxolimab in advanced cancers. Sequencing used immunoSEQ multiplex PCR; TCRdb keeps in-frame clones, though not all of them. The top ten clones hold 5.4% of a sample with fewer than 65,000 clones, more than 80% of them seen once. This sample comprised CD4+ or CD8+ T cells sorted from blood, obtained in a trial of the OX40 agonist ivuxolimab. These receptors all come from an adult with an advanced solid tumor such as melanoma, head and neck, liver or kidney cancer. The CDR3 runs from the conserved cysteine through the conserved F or W. The order of the fields is V gene, J gene, D gene, clone size, CDR3 protein, CDR3 DNA. D genes are given only for firm matches. Some rows mark clone size as missing; the rest say once, few, many or name a class of expanded clone.

V gene: TRBV5-5; J gene: TRBJ1-1; D gene: TRBD1; clone size: -; CDR3 protein: CASSKGTGTEAFF; CDR3 DNA: TGTGCCAGCAGCAAAGGGACAGGCACTGAAGCTTTCTTT
V gene: TRBV14; J gene: TRBJ2-5; D gene: -; clone size: -; CDR3 protein: CASSQVLRVDDQYF; CDR3 DNA: TGTGCCAGCAGCCAAGTATTAAGGGTGGACGACCAGTACTTC
V gene: TRBV5-1; J gene: TRBJ2-5; D gene: TRBD2; clone size: -; CDR3 protein: CASNLWTSGSVETQYF; CDR3 DNA: TGCGCCAGCAACCTATGGACTAGCGGGAGTGTGGAGACCCAGTACTTC
V gene: TRBV7-2; J gene: TRBJ2-7; D gene: -; clone size: -; CDR3 protein: CASSLVTGSEQYF; CDR3 DNA: TGTGCCAGCAGCTTAGTCACAGGGAGCGAGCAGTACTTC
V gene: TRBV28; J gene: TRBJ1-1; D gene: TRBD1; clone size: -; CDR3 protein: CASSLTGTGNTEAFF; CDR3 DNA: TGTGCCAGCAGTTTAACCGGGACAGGGAACACTGAAGCTTTCTTT
V gene: TRBV18; J gene: TRBJ1-2; D gene: -; clone size: -; CDR3 protein: CASSPPGRDGSNYGYTF; CDR3 DNA: TGTGCCAGCTCACCACCGGGACGGGACGGAAGTAACTATGGCTACACCTTC
V gene: TRBV14; J gene: TRBJ2-3; D gene: TRBD2; clone size: -; CDR3 protein: CASSQEGRGTDTQYF; CDR3 DNA: TGTGCCAGCAGCCAAGAAGGGAGGGGCACAGATACGCAGTATTTT
V gene: TRBV6-5; J gene: TRBJ2-3; D gene: -; clone size: -; CDR3 protein: CASSYGQITDTQYF; CDR3 DNA: TGTGCCAGCAGTTATGGGCAGATCACAGATACGCAGTATTTT
V gene: TRBV19; J gene: TRBJ1-5; D gene: -; clone size: -; CDR3 protein: CASSRRPNQPQHF; CDR3 DNA: TGTGCCAGTAGTCGAAGGCCAAATCAGCCCCAGCATTTT
V gene: TRBV5-8; J gene: TRBJ1-2; D gene: -; clone size: -; CDR3 protein: CASSLNLENYGYTF; CDR3 DNA: TGTGCCAGCAGCTTGAATCTGGAGAACTATGGCTACACCTTC
V gene: TRBV5-1; J gene: TRBJ1-1; D gene: TRBD1; clone size: -; CDR3 protein: CASSLRGQGAEAFF; CDR3 DNA: TGCGCCAGCAGCTTACGAGGACAGGGGGCTGAAGCTTTCTTT
V gene: TRBV2; J gene: TRBJ2-2; D gene: TRBD1; clone size: once; CDR3 protein: CASSVLGQGFGGELFF; CDR3 DNA: TGTGCCAGCAGCGTTCTCGGACAGGGGTTCGGCGGGGAGCTGTTTTTT
V gene: TRBV11-2; J gene: TRBJ2-7; D gene: -; clone size: -; CDR3 protein: CASSLVATAYEQYF; CDR3 DNA: TGTGCCAGCAGCTTAGTAGCGACAGCTTACGAGCAGTACTTC
V gene: TRBV7-3; J gene: TRBJ2-7; D gene: TRBD2; clone size: -; CDR3 protein: CASSLTGTSGDYEQYF; CDR3 DNA: TGTGCCAGCAGCTTAACCGGGACTAGCGGGGACTACGAGCAGTACTTC
V gene: TRBV14; J gene: TRBJ2-6; D gene: -; clone size: -; CDR3 protein: CASSHSGANVLTF; CDR3 DNA: TGTGCCAGCAGCCATTCTGGGGCCAACGTCCTGACTTTC
V gene: TRBV2; J gene: TRBJ2-7; D gene: TRBD1; clone size: -; CDR3 protein: CASMTGGLYEQYF; CDR3 DNA: TGTGCCAGCATGACAGGGGGTTTGTACGAGCAGTACTTC
V gene: TRBV28; J gene: TRBJ1-2; D gene: -; clone size: -; CDR3 protein: CASSLVQNYGYTF; CDR3 DNA: TGTGCCAGCAGTTTAGTACAGAACTATGGCTACACCTTC
V gene: TRBV5-1; J gene: TRBJ1-5; D gene: TRBD1; clone size: -; CDR3 protein: CASSLAGQGNQPQHF; CDR3 DNA: TGCGCCAGCAGCTTGGCCGGACAGGGCAATCAGCCCCAGCATTTT
V gene: TRBV5-4; J gene: TRBJ1-2; D gene: -; clone size: -; CDR3 protein: CASSLAGSYYGYTF; CDR3 DNA: TGTGCCAGCAGCTTGGCGGGAAGTTACTATGGCTACACCTTC
V gene: TRBV4-1; J gene: TRBJ2-2; D gene: TRBD2; clone size: -; CDR3 protein: CASSQAGLAGVGTGELFF; CDR3 DNA: TGCGCCAGCAGCCAAGCGGGACTAGCGGGAGTTGGCACCGGGGAGCTGTTTTTT
V gene: TRBV29-1; J gene: TRBJ2-7; D gene: -; clone size: -; CDR3 protein: CSVELPDRNRAYEQYF; CDR3 DNA: TGCAGCGTTGAACTTCCAGATAGAAATCGTGCCTACGAGCAGTACTTC
V gene: TRBV5-4; J gene: TRBJ1-2; D gene: -; clone size: -; CDR3 protein: CASSLYGTRDYGYTF; CDR3 DNA: TGTGCCAGCAGCTTGTACGGTACCCGGGACTATGGCTACACCTTC
V gene: TRBV5-1; J gene: TRBJ2-6; D gene: -; clone size: once; CDR3 protein: CASSYRSGANVLTF; CDR3 DNA: TGCGCCAGCAGCTACCGTTCTGGGGCCAACGTCCTGACTTTC
V gene: TRBV7-8; J gene: TRBJ1-1; D gene: -; clone size: -; CDR3 protein: CASSLTGNTEAFF; CDR3 DNA: TGTGCCAGCAGCTTAACGGGAAACACTGAAGCTTTCTTT
V gene: TRBV5-4; J gene: TRBJ2-1; D gene: TRBD2; clone size: -; CDR3 protein: CASSLRLAGNNEQFF; CDR3 DNA: TGTGCCAGCAGCTTGCGACTAGCGGGGAACAATGAGCAGTTCTTC
V gene: TRBV11-2; J gene: TRBJ2-5; D gene: -; clone size: -; CDR3 protein: CASSLGAGAGETQYF; CDR3 DNA: TGTGCCAGCAGCTTAGGGGCAGGGGCGGGGGAGACCCAGTACTTC
V gene: TRBV18; J gene: TRBJ1-1; D gene: TRBD1; clone size: -; CDR3 protein: CASSPSAGGVTEAFF; CDR3 DNA: TGTGCCAGCTCACCCTCAGCAGGGGGGGTCACTGAAGCTTTCTTT
V gene: TRBV11-3; J gene: TRBJ2-2; D gene: TRBD2; clone size: once; CDR3 protein: CASSRRTSGRTEGELFF; CDR3 DNA: TGTGCCAGCAGCCGAAGGACTAGCGGGAGAACGGAGGGGGAGCTGTTTTTT
V gene: TRBV18; J gene: TRBJ1-6; D gene: TRBD1; clone size: -; CDR3 protein: CASSSLDRAESPLHF; CDR3 DNA: TGTGCCAGCTCAAGCCTGGACAGGGCGGAATCACCCCTCCACTTT
V gene: TRBV27; J gene: TRBJ2-7; D gene: TRBD2; clone size: -; CDR3 protein: CASSVRLADLKYEQYF; CDR3 DNA: TGTGCCAGCAGTGTCCGACTAGCGGATCTTAAATACGAGCAGTACTTC
V gene: TRBV12-5; J gene: TRBJ1-1; D gene: -; clone size: few; CDR3 protein: CAIRVNTEAFF; CDR3 DNA: TGTGCTATCCGGGTGAACACTGAAGCTTTCTTT
V gene: TRBV4-2; J gene: TRBJ2-5; D gene: TRBD2; clone size: -; CDR3 protein: CASSARLAGVSRQETQYF; CDR3 DNA: TGTGCCAGCAGCGCCCGACTAGCGGGAGTGAGCCGGCAAGAGACCCAGTACTTC
V gene: TRBV25-1; J gene: TRBJ1-2; D gene: -; clone size: -; CDR3 protein: CASSPAGTPTGYTF; CDR3 DNA: TGTGCCAGCAGTCCCGCAGGGACACCCACAGGCTACACCTTC
V gene: TRBV7-3; J gene: TRBJ1-1; D gene: TRBD1; clone size: -; CDR3 protein: CASSLRPGGSGTEAFF; CDR3 DNA: TGTGCCAGCAGCTTAAGGCCAGGGGGCAGTGGCACTGAAGCTTTCTTT
V gene: TRBV7-2; J gene: TRBJ1-2; D gene: -; clone size: once; CDR3 protein: CASSLTDNYGYTF; CDR3 DNA: TGTGCCAGCAGCTTAACAGATAACTATGGCTACACCTTC
V gene: TRBV6-1; J gene: TRBJ2-7; D gene: TRBD2; clone size: -; CDR3 protein: CASSDSTSAAYEQYF; CDR3 DNA: TGTGCCAGCAGTGATTCGACTAGCGCCGCCTACGAGCAGTACTTC
V gene: TRBV27; J gene: TRBJ2-7; D gene: -; clone size: -; CDR3 protein: CASSFLPRLEQYF; CDR3 DNA: TGTGCCAGCAGTTTTCTCCCTCGTTTGGAGCAGTACTTC
V gene: TRBV5-1; J gene: TRBJ2-5; D gene: -; clone size: once; CDR3 protein: CASSLEGRGAAGTQYF; CDR3 DNA: TGCGCCAGCAGCTTGGAGGGCAGGGGTGCGGCAGGGACCCAGTACTTC
V gene: TRBV2; J gene: TRBJ1-2; D gene: TRBD1; clone size: -; CDR3 protein: CASKPLQGARDYGYTF; CDR3 DNA: TGTGCCAGCAAACCATTACAGGGGGCACGGGACTATGGCTACACCTTC
V gene: TRBV15; J gene: TRBJ2-6; D gene: TRBD1; clone size: -; CDR3 protein: CATSRGDSSGANVLTF; CDR3 DNA: TGTGCCACCAGCAGAGGGGACAGTTCTGGGGCCAACGTCCTGACTTTC
V gene: TRBV28; J gene: TRBJ2-7; D gene: -; clone size: -; CDR3 protein: CASSLPAGDRYF; CDR3 DNA: TGTGCCAGCAGTTTACCCGCCGGGGACCGCTACTTC
V gene: TRBV19; J gene: TRBJ2-3; D gene: TRBD2; clone size: -; CDR3 protein: CASGTSGRAGTDTQYF; CDR3 DNA: TGTGCCAGTGGGACTAGCGGGAGGGCGGGCACAGATACGCAGTATTTT
V gene: TRBV6-5; J gene: TRBJ2-7; D gene: -; clone size: -; CDR3 protein: CASSQGPVYEQYF; CDR3 DNA: TGTGCCAGCAGCCAGGGACCTGTCTACGAGCAGTACTTC
V gene: TRBV5-1; J gene: TRBJ2-1; D gene: TRBD2; clone size: -; CDR3 protein: CASSLGLAGGNYNEQFF; CDR3 DNA: TGCGCCAGCAGCTTGGGACTAGCGGGAGGGAACTACAATGAGCAGTTCTTC
V gene: TRBV5-1; J gene: TRBJ2-7; D gene: -; clone size: -; CDR3 protein: CASSATRDSLREQYF; CDR3 DNA: TGCGCCAGCAGCGCGACCCGGGACTCCCTGCGGGAGCAGTACTTC
V gene: TRBV5-1; J gene: TRBJ1-1; D gene: TRBD1; clone size: -; CDR3 protein: CASSLVAGGGAEAFF; CDR3 DNA: TGCGCCAGCAGCTTGGTGGCAGGGGGCGGTGCTGAAGCTTTCTTT
V gene: TRBV19; J gene: TRBJ1-6; D gene: -; clone size: -; CDR3 protein: CASNEGTVTYNSPLHF; CDR3 DNA: TGTGCCAGTAATGAGGGAACGGTTACCTATAATTCACCCCTCCACTTT
V gene: TRBV29-1; J gene: TRBJ2-7; D gene: -; clone size: -; CDR3 protein: CSVGGRVTYEQYF; CDR3 DNA: TGCAGCGTTGGTGGCAGGGTTACCTACGAGCAGTACTTC
V gene: TRBV18; J gene: TRBJ1-5; D gene: -; clone size: -; CDR3 protein: CASSPPGADNQPQHF; CDR3 DNA: TGTGCCAGCTCACCACCGGGGGCTGACAATCAGCCCCAGCATTTT
V gene: TRBV11-1; J gene: TRBJ2-7; D gene: TRBD2; clone size: -; CDR3 protein: CASRPLAGPSGEQYF; CDR3 DNA: TGTGCCAGCAGGCCTCTAGCGGGACCTTCTGGCGAGCAGTACTTC
V gene: TRBV7-3; J gene: TRBJ2-2; D gene: -; clone size: -; CDR3 protein: CASSLMPSEGTGELFF; CDR3 DNA: TGTGCCAGCAGCTTAATGCCTAGCGAGGGCACCGGGGAGCTGTTTTTT
V gene: TRBV28; J gene: TRBJ1-1; D gene: TRBD1; clone size: -; CDR3 protein: CASSPHRGNTEAFF; CDR3 DNA: TGTGCCAGCAGTCCTCACAGGGGGAACACTGAAGCTTTCTTT
V gene: TRBV5-1; J gene: TRBJ2-1; D gene: TRBD2; clone size: -; CDR3 protein: CASSLGTSGNEQFF; CDR3 DNA: TGCGCCAGCAGCTTGGGGACTAGCGGGAATGAGCAGTTCTTC
V gene: TRBV28; J gene: TRBJ2-6; D gene: -; clone size: -; CDR3 protein: CASSFHHSGANVLTF; CDR3 DNA: TGTGCCAGCAGTTTCCACCACTCTGGGGCCAACGTCCTGACTTTC
V gene: TRBV13; J gene: TRBJ1-5; D gene: -; clone size: -; CDR3 protein: CASSSSQGFNQPQHF; CDR3 DNA: TGTGCCAGCAGCTCCTCTCAGGGGTTCAATCAGCCCCAGCATTTT